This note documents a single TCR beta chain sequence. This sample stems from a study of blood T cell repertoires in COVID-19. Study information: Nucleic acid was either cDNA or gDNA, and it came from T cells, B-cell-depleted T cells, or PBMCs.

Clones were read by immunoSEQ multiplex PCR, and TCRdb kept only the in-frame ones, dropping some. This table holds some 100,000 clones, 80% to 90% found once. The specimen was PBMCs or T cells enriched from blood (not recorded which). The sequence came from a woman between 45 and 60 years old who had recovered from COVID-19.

The DNA of the CDR3 is TGTGCCAGCAGCTTAGAGTTCAGGAATGAGCAGTTCTTC. It codes for CASSLEFRNEQFF. J is TRBJ2-1 and V is TRBV11-3; D is unclear. Germline V gene lookup returns CDR1 SGHNT and CDR2 YENEEA. CDR3 length: 13 residues. Trimming took 0 bases from V and 7 from J, leaving 7 bases between them.